The 16 T cell receptor beta chains given below trace back to one sample, sequenced in a study of PD-1 blockade in classical Hodgkin lymphoma. Time point: cycle 4 day 1 (C4D1), after 5 to 7 weeks of nivolumab. Relapses following autologous stem cell transplantation were seen in all patients, with brentuximab vedotin exposure varying. Negative selection with magnetic separation was used to purify CD4+ T cells from thawed PBMCs. Measured with immunoSEQ multiplex PCR; TCRdb has only the in-frame clones, and not every one. The table lists some 9,500 clones, roughly 75% of them singletons. Sequences were derived from CD4+ T cells from blood, sampled before the fourth cycle of nivolumab. Receptors were obtained from a human donor with classical Hodgkin lymphoma.

This chain links TRBV5-6 with TRBJ2-5; 7 nucleotides line up with TRBD2. Germline V gene data show CDR1 as SGHDT and CDR2 as YYEEEE. This CDR3 contains 14 residues. With 3 bases clipped from V and 6 bases from J, the junction kept 8 bases outside the gene matches. CDR3 in DNA: TGTGCCAGCAGCTCCGTATCTAGCGGACAGACCCAGTACTTC. Protein: CASSSVSSGQTQYF.

The rearrangement uses TRBV29-1 and TRBJ1-1, with 7 bases identical to TRBD1. CDR3 length equals 13 residues. Trimming cost V 5 bases and J 4 bases; bases outside gene matches: 7. The germline V gene encodes CDR1 SQVTM and CDR2 ANQGSEA. DNA for the CDR3: TGCAGCGTTCTTTCCAGGGGGGCCACTGAAGCTTTCTTT. Translated: CSVLSRGATEAFF.

This clone was observed a handful of times. J is TRBJ1-5 and V is TRBV7-9, with 10 bases lining up with TRBD1. In germline, CDR1 is SEHNR, CDR2 FQNEAQ (reference sequence). Germline trimming cut 5 bases from V and 2 bases from J; bases unmatched to any gene: 0. CDR3 length equals 14 residues. In DNA, the CDR3 is TGTGCCAGCAGCGGGACAGGGGGCAATCAGCCCCAGCATTTT. Protein sequence: CASSGTGGNQPQHF.

The chain is built from TRBV6-5 and TRBJ2-2; TRBD1 aligns across 9 bases. V shed 7 bases and J 6 bases; nucleotides not matched to a gene: 9. Germline assignment: CDR1 MNHEY and CDR2 SVGAGI. CDR3 size: 15 residues. The CDR3: CASTKGQGDAGELFF. CDR3 nucleotide sequence: TGTGCCAGCACCAAGGGACAGGGAGATGCCGGGGAGCTGTTTTTT.

The rearrangement joins TRBV2 to TRBJ2-5; 7 nucleotides agree with TRBD2. Germline lookup yields CDR1 SNHLY and CDR2 FYNNEI. The CDR3 contains 13 residues. V trimming: 4 bases; J trimming: 5 bases; junction bases outside the gene matches: 4. CDR3 sequence (DNA): TGTGCCAGCAGTGGGGGGGAGGGCGAGACCCAGTACTTC. This encodes CASSGGEGETQYF.

This chain joins TRBV5-1 and TRBJ2-3; 9 bases align to TRBD1. CDR1 is SGHRS, CDR2 YFSETQ, per germline. The junction had 7 bases not matched to a gene; V was cut back by 5 bases and J by 6 bases. This CDR3 contains 14 residues. The CDR3 sequence: CASRKQGAQDTQYF. For the CDR3, the DNA is TGCGCCAGCAGAAAACAGGGGGCGCAGGATACGCAGTATTTT.

The chain employs TRBV2 and TRBJ1-4; D unresolved. The V end was cut by 4 bases, the J end by 8 bases, with 11 bases between. Per the germline V gene, CDR1 is SNHLY and CDR2 is FYNNEI. The CDR3 is made up of 13 amino acids. The CDR3 reads CASSAVVGEKLFF. CDR3 nucleotides: TGTGCCAGCAGTGCTGTAGTGGGGGAAAAACTGTTTTTT.

V gene TRBV19 combines with J gene TRBJ1-2; 10 bases are shared with TRBD1. Germline CDR1 and CDR2: LNHDA and SQIVND (reference sequence). The trim removed 10 bases at V and 3 bases at J, leaving 20 bases unmatched. The CDR3 has 18 residues. The CDR3: CATSPLPGQGGHYYGYTF. CDR3 DNA sequence: TGTGCCACTTCTCCACTCCCCGGACAGGGGGGACACTACTATGGCTACACCTTC.

This clone was observed a few times. The V and J genes are TRBV6-5 and TRBJ2-3; D might be TRBD1 or TRBD2, each matching 6 bases. This CDR3 is 16 amino acids long. Germline CDR1 is MNHEY and CDR2 is SVGAGI. Trimming stripped 3 bases from V and 6 bases from J, with 19 bases between. In nucleotides, the CDR3 is TGTGCCAGCAGTTATGGACTGGGGGGCGCAGGGGATACGCAGTATTTT. Translated: CASSYGLGGAGDTQYF.

This CDR3 reads CASSRRGGADTQYF. CDR3 nucleotides: TGTGCCAGCAGCCGGCGGGGGGGGGCAGATACGCAGTATTTT. The V call is TRBV5-6, the J call TRBJ2-3, with 9 bases fitting TRBD2. Trimming removed 4 bases from V and 4 bases from J; junction bases left unmatched: 4. CDR3 length equals 14 residues. The V gene's germline CDR1 is SGHDT and CDR2 YYEEEE.

The gene calls are TRBV6-5 and TRBJ1-4, with 7 bases that match TRBD1. Trimming at V came to 0 bases and at J to 7 bases, leaving 2 bases not matched to a gene. In germline, CDR1 is MNHEY, CDR2 SVGAGI. The CDR3 covers 14 residues. The CDR3 DNA reads TGTGCCAGCAGTTACTCAGGGGGCGGTGAAAAACTGTTTTTT. Translation gives CASSYSGGGEKLFF.

This chain connects TRBV28 to TRBJ1-3, with D possibly TRBD1 on 6 matching bases. Germline V gene data show CDR1 as MDHEN and CDR2 as SYDVKM. V was shortened by 11 bases and J by 0 bases, with 17 bases between the two germline ends. The CDR3 is made up of 15 amino acids. The CDR3 sequence is CAGSSGDYSGNTIYF. The CDR3 region has the DNA TGTGCCGGATCCTCAGGGGATTACTCTGGAAACACCATATATTTT. The full variable domain, its missing parts supplied by reference TRBV28 and TRBJ1-3, is DVKVTQSSRYLVKRTGEKVFLECVQDMDHENMFWYRQDPGLGLRLIYFSYDVKMKEKGDIPEGYSVSREKKERFSLILESASTNQTSMYLCAGSSGDYSGNTIYFGEGSWLTVV.

The chain couples TRBV6-5 to TRBJ1-1; no clear D gene. The length of the CDR3 is 12 residues. Germline V lookup: CDR1 MNHEY, CDR2 SVGAGI. V was shortened by 0 bases and J by 10 bases, with 9 bases between the two germline ends. This CDR3 reads CASSYSTGLAFF. Written as DNA, the CDR3 is TGTGCCAGCAGTTACTCGACGGGATTAGCTTTCTTT.

J is TRBJ2-1 and V is TRBV7-2; D is perhaps TRBD1 or TRBD2 (5 bases each). The CDR3 is 14 residues long. With 4 bases removed from V and 7 bases from J, the gap between germline ends came to 14 bases. CDR1 and CDR2 from the germline V gene are SGHTA and FQGNSA. The chain's CDR3 is CASSSVAEGNEQFF. The CDR3 DNA sequence: TGTGCCAGCAGCTCTGTGGCTGAGGGGAATGAGCAGTTCTTC.

This clone was detected only a few times. The rearrangement uses TRBV7-3 and TRBJ2-1; D gene ambiguous. This CDR3 comprises 13 residues. Trimming pared 2 bases from V and 5 bases from J, leaving 7 bases between. Germline values: CDR1 SGHTA, CDR2 FQGTGA. CDR3 sequence reads: CASSLGQNNEQFF. CDR3 DNA sequence: TGTGCCAGCAGCTTAGGCCAAAACAATGAGCAGTTCTTC.

The CDR3 region is CASSLDHLAPQYF. The CDR3 nucleotides are TGTGCCAGCAGCTTAGATCACCTAGCTCCGCAGTATTTT. V is TRBV7-2 and J is TRBJ2-3; a weak D match, TRBD2 (5 bases). This CDR3 comprises 13 residues. Germline-derived CDR1 and CDR2 are SGHTA and FQGNSA. V lost 1 base, J lost 10 bases, and 12 bases lay in between.